This passage covers 2 T cell receptor beta chains from one sample sequenced in a study of a mutant IDH1 vaccine in newly diagnosed glioma. Their specific antigens are unknown. Sequenced by immunoSEQ multiplex PCR; TCRdb stores in-frame clones only, minus some. This table has about 27,000 clones, roughly 80% appearing once. Noted time point: week 5, during vaccination. Each vaccine dose was 300 ug of mutant IDH1 20-mer peptide, with topical imiquimod. The starting material was PBMCs, obtained from a glioma patient whose treatment included an IDH1 peptide vaccine. The receptors here all came from a man in his forties with glioma. Some clones in this sample may be carry-over from other donors' samples.

The chain employs TRBV6-6 and TRBJ2-2; D gene ambiguous. The CDR3 is 12 amino acids. Looked up from germline, CDR1 is MNHNY and CDR2 is SVGAGI (reference sequence). Trimming took 2 bases from V and 3 from J, leaving 1 base between them. The CDR3 reads CASSYDTGELFF. The DNA of the CDR3 is TGTGCCAGCAGTTACGACACCGGGGAGCTGTTTTTT.

DNA for the CDR3: TGTGCCTGGAGTGTTGGAGGGAATCAGCCCCAGCATTTT. Translated: CAWSVGGNQPQHF. The genes are TRBV30 and TRBJ1-5, with D uncertain. CDR1 is GTSNPN, CDR2 SVGIG, per germline (reference sequence). The CDR3 loop spans 13 amino acids. Trimming left V 0 bases short and J 4 bases short, with 7 bases between. The full variable domain, in which reference TRBV30 and TRBJ1-5 provide the parts outside the CDR3, is SQTIHQWPATLVQPVGSPLSLECTVEGTSNPNLYWYRQAAGRGLQLLFYSVGIGQISSEVPQNLSASRPQDRQFILSSKKLLLSDSGFYLCAWSVGGNQPQHFGDGTRLSIL.